The clone carrying this T cell receptor (beta chain) was seen ten or more times. The target antigen is unknown. The sample is drawn from a study of CD8 T cells in ankylosing spondylitis. Study-wide findings and caveats: Seemingly characteristic of ankylosing spondylitis blood was a TCR beta motif consisting of 7 or 8 highly homologous variants. Disease-associated clones were CD8+ and fairly uncommon in peripheral blood.

Germline V CDR1 and CDR2: SGHTA, FQGNSA. Trimming took off 1 base at V and 9 bases at J, with 10 bases between the two ends. The CDR3 consists of 13 residues. Quantitative molecular-barcoded 5'-RACE generated the TCR beta libraries. MiXCR was run by TCRdb on the 5' RACE reads, yielding one entry per CDR3 protein. Of approximately 100,000 distinct CDR3 sequences detected, roughly 8.3% appear once; the ten largest clones hold 9.9%. The rearrangement uses TRBV7-2 and TRBJ2-1, with D hard to call. The source is a male donor with ankylosing spondylitis or in good health (not recorded which). Sequencing input: blood, either unsorted or a sorted T cell fraction (not recorded which). In nucleotides, the CDR3 is TGTGCCAGCAGCTTAGTAACATCCACTGAGCAGTTCTTC. Protein sequence: CASSLVTSTEQFF.